The clone carrying this T cell receptor (beta chain) was seen more than once but under ten times. Described time point: newly diagnosed GD, antithyroid drugs for less than 3 months. The TCR library was prepared using RNA isolated from PBMCs. This record belongs to a study of regulatory T cells in long-lasting Graves disease. Libraries of TCR beta came from iRepertoire HTBI primers plus Arm-PCR of CDR3 regions. TCRdb re-derived calls from the multiplex PCR reads in MiXCR, one entry per CDR3 protein. In the table there are hundreds of thousands of distinct CDR3 sequences, over 15% of which are singletons. V was clipped by 7 bases and J by 4 bases, with 7 bases between them. There are 11 residues in the CDR3. Germline lookup yields CDR1 SQVTM and CDR2 ANQGSEA. These data were likewise used in another study, on T cells in Graves' hyperthyroidism and ophthalmopathy.

This receptor was identified in a middle-aged man with Graves disease. The sequencing used peripheral blood mononuclear cells (PBMCs), collected at new diagnosis, from a patient treated with antithyroid drugs. This chain uses TRBV29-1 with TRBJ2-2; the D is unclear. The CDR3 reads CSGRLTGELFF. For the CDR3, the DNA is TGCAGCGGCAGACTCACCGGGGAGCTGTTTTTT.